This T cell receptor (beta chain) was captured in a study of T cells expressing NK-cell markers. Study at large: Repertoire data for TCR beta were derived from sorted T cells (CD3+CD56+NKG2C+, CD3+CD56+NKG2C- and CD3+CD56-NKG2C+).

Turning to this clonotype: Its matching antigen is unknown.

TCRdb reprocessed the 5' RACE reads, keeping one entry per CDR3 protein, no DNA. Here the sample table reports about 460,000 distinct CDR3 sequences. Study results and limitations: Leadership of the CD3+CD56-NKG2C+ fraction also belonged to these clonotypes in four donors.

The sample was blood T cells: a sorted CD56 or NKG2C T cell subset, CD4+ or CD8+ T cells, or bulk PBMC T cells (not recorded which). This clonotype originated in a woman in her forties or fifties in good health.

The CDR3: CASGSAIYEQYF. This sequence joins TRBV2 and TRBJ2-7. CDR1 and CDR2 from the germline V gene are SNHLY and FYNNEI. The CDR3 runs 12 residues. Full variable domain (remainder filled in from reference TRBV2 and TRBJ2-7): EPEVTQTPSHQVTQMGQEVILRCVPISNHLYFYWYRQILGQKVEFLVSFYNNEISEKSEIFDDQFSVERPDGSNFTLKIRSTKLEDSAMYFCASGSAIYEQYFGPGTRLTVT.